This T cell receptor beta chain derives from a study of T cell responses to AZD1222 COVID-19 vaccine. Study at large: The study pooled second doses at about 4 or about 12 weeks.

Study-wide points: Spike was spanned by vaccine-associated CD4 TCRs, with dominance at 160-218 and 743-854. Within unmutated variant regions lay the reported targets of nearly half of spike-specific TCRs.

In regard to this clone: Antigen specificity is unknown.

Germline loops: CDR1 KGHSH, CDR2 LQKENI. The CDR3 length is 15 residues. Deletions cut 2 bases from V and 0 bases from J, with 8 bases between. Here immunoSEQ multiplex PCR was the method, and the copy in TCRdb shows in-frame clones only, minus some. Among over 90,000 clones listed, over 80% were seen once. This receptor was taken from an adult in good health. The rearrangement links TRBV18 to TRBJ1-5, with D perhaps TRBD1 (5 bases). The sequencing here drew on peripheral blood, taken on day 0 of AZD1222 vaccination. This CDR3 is CASSPFGGSNQPQHF. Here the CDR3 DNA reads TGTGCCAGCTCACCATTTGGGGGTAGCAATCAGCCCCAGCATTTT.